The TCR beta chain under discussion was sequenced for a study of blood T cell repertoires in COVID-19. About the research overall: Acute and convalescent COVID-19 samples came from the United States, Italy and Spain.

Profiling relied on immunoSEQ multiplex PCR, and the TCRdb table lists in-frame clones only, not all of them. Among some 120,000 clones listed, around 90% were seen once. The V and J ends lost 4 bases and 6 bases respectively, with 9 bases between them. This CDR3 has 13 amino acids. Germline assignment: CDR1 MGHRA and CDR2 YSYEKL. The specimen was peripheral blood. This sequence was found in a man aged 50-59 years with active COVID-19. V is TRBV4-1 and J is TRBJ2-2; no clear D gene. CDR3 DNA: TGCGCCAGCAGCCTTACAGTGGCCGGGGAGCTGTTTTTT. Translation gives CASSLTVAGELFF.